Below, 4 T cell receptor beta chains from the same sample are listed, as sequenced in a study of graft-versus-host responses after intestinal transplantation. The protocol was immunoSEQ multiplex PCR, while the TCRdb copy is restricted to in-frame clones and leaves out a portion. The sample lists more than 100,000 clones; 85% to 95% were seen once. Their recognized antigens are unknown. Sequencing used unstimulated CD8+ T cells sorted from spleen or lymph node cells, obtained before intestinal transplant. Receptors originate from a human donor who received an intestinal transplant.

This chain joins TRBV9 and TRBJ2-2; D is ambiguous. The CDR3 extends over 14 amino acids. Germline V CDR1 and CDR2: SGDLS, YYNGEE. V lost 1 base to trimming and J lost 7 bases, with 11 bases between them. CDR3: CASSVKGFNGELFF. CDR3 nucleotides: TGTGCCAGCAGCGTAAAAGGGTTCAACGGGGAGCTGTTTTTT.

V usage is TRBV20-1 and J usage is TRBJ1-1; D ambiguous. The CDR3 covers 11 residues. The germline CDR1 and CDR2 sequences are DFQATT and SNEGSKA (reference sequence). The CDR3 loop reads CSAPRNTEAFF. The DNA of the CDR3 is TGCAGCGCCCCCAGGAACACTGAAGCTTTCTTT.

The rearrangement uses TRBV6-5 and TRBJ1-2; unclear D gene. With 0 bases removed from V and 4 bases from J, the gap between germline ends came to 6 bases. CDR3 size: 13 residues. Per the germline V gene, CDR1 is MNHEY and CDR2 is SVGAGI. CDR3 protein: CASSYSNSYGYTF. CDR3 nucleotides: TGTGCCAGCAGTTACTCGAACAGCTATGGCTACACCTTC.

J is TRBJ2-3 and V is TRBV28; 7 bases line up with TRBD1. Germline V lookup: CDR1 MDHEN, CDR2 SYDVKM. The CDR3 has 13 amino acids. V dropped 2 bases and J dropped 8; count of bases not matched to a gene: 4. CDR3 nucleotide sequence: TGTGCCAGCAGTTTAAAGGGGGCTGTTACGCAGTATTTT. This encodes CASSLKGAVTQYF.